The sequence of this T cell receptor beta chain was determined in a study of shared clonotypes between healthy human individuals. Findings of the study overall: Naive subsets tended to show greater estimated richness than memory subsets.

This table comes from immunoSEQ multiplex PCR, and its TCRdb copy is limited to in-frame clones, with some not included. Of 1.6 million or so clones detected, about 98.5% appear once; the ten largest clones hold roughly 0.35%. As concerns this clone: Its antigen is not known.

The TCR originated in a man aged 30-40 years in good health. Sequenced: naive CD4+ T cells sorted from blood. Subset here: CD45RA+ positively selected.

Here the CDR3 reads CAWRQTGTYGYTF. The CDR3 DNA reads TGTGCCTGGAGACAAACCGGGACGTATGGCTACACCTTC. J is TRBJ1-2 and V is TRBV30; tentatively, D is TRBD1 (5 bases). The CDR3 has 13 amino acids. Germline V gene lookup returns CDR1 GTSNPN and CDR2 SVGIG (reference sequence). V was clipped by 3 bases and J by 5 bases, with 13 bases between them.